What follows are 24 T cell receptor beta chains derived from one specimen sequenced in a study of beta chain features in type 1 diabetes. Sequencing targeted expressed TCRB transcripts, as all isolated RNA had been reverse transcribed. Sequenced by immunoSEQ multiplex PCR; TCRdb stores in-frame clones only, minus some. The sample has about 350,000 clones; around 19% are singletons. The specimen was naive CD4+ T cells from blood. The origin of the receptors is a young woman in good health.

This CDR3 reads CAWSTSGGANEQFF. The CDR3 DNA reads as TGTGCCTGGAGTACTAGCGGGGGGGCCAATGAGCAGTTCTTC. The genes are TRBV30 and TRBJ2-1; 13 positions match TRBD2. V dropped 2 bases and J dropped 6; count of bases not matched to a gene: 1. Germline CDR1 and CDR2: GTSNPN and SVGIG (reference sequence). This CDR3 contains 14 residues.

This clone came up a few times. The chain joins TRBV7-2 to TRBJ2-5; tentative D call: TRBD1 (6 bases). Trimming removed 3 bases from V and 7 bases from J, with 12 bases in between. This CDR3 has 13 residues. The germline CDR1 and CDR2 sequences are SGHTA and FQGNSA. Here the CDR3 DNA reads TGTGCCAGCAGCTTTGGACAGACCGTGACCCAGTACTTC. Translation: CASSFGQTVTQYF.

This clone turned up a few times. The V gene is TRBV29-1, the J gene TRBJ1-2, with D perhaps TRBD1 (5 bases). The V gene's germline CDR1 is SQVTM and CDR2 ANQGSEA. This CDR3 has 12 residues. Trimming took off 6 bases at V and 6 bases at J, with 14 bases between the two ends. CDR3 DNA sequence: TGCAGCGTCACCGGGCCCAGGGATGGCTACACCTTC. Translated: CSVTGPRDGYTF.

This clone was counted only a few times. The gene calls are TRBV30 and TRBJ2-1; the D gene is possibly TRBD2 (5 bases). The V end lost 2 bases, the J end lost 12 bases, and 14 bases lay between the germline ends. Germline CDR1 GTSNPN, CDR2 SVGIG (reference sequence). The CDR3 length is 12 residues. The CDR3 sequence is CAWSLGRESQFF. Written as DNA, the CDR3 is TGTGCCTGGAGTCTGGGCCGGGAATCGCAGTTCTTC.

The V gene is TRBV4-2, the J gene TRBJ2-3; 10 positions match TRBD2. V shed 0 bases, J shed 6 bases, and the junction held 9 bases outside the gene matches. The CDR3 sequence is 17 residues long. Germline V lookup: CDR1 LGHNA, CDR2 YNFKEQ. CDR3 sequence reads: CASSQEASGGSGDTQYF. The CDR3 DNA reads as TGTGCCAGCAGCCAAGAAGCTAGCGGGGGATCCGGGGATACGCAGTATTTT.

The chain employs TRBV7-9 and TRBJ2-7, with 8 nucleotides matching TRBD2. Germline CDR1 SEHNR, CDR2 FQNEAQ (reference sequence). The CDR3 is made up of 15 amino acids. The V gene end was trimmed by 5 bases and the J gene end by 2 bases; junction bases not matched to a gene: 8. DNA for the CDR3: TGTGCCAGCAGCCCAAAGCGGGAGCCCCCCTACGAGCAGTACTTC. It encodes CASSPKREPPYEQYF. Full variable domain (rest looked up from reference TRBV7-9 and TRBJ2-7): DTGVSQNPRHKITKRGQNVTFRCDPISEHNRLYWYRQTLGQGPEFLTYFQNEAQLEKSRLLSDRFSAERPKGSFSTLEIQRTEQGDSAMYLCASSPKREPPYEQYFGPGTRLTVT.

This chain connects TRBV7-9 to TRBJ2-4, with D possibly being TRBD2 (5 bases). This CDR3 comprises 15 residues. V was pared by 4 bases and J by 0 bases, with 10 bases between. Germline CDR1 is SEHNR and CDR2 is FQNEAQ (reference sequence). The CDR3 nucleotides read TGTGCCAGCAGCTCCATCGGACTAGCCAAAAACATTCAGTACTTC. Amino acid sequence: CASSSIGLAKNIQYF.

This clone was counted only a few times. This sequence joins TRBV5-6 and TRBJ2-1, with D unclear. Trimming stripped 6 bases from V and 7 bases from J, with 11 bases between. The CDR3 is 12 residues long. The V gene's germline CDR1 is SGHDT and CDR2 YYEEEE. Here the CDR3 reads CASTRWINEQFF. Written as DNA, the CDR3 is TGTGCCAGCACCAGGTGGATTAATGAGCAGTTCTTC.

The sample holds a few counts of this clone. The rearrangement uses TRBV29-1 and TRBJ2-5; D might be TRBD1 (6 bases). CDR1 and CDR2 from the germline V gene are SQVTM and ANQGSEA. This CDR3 has 12 residues. Trimming removed 6 bases from V and 4 bases from J, with 12 bases in between. CDR3 coding DNA: TGCAGCGTGGCACAGGGTAGAGAGACCCAGTACTTC. As protein: CSVAQGRETQYF.

V gene TRBV27 combines with J gene TRBJ1-5; TRBD1 matches 7 bases. The junction had 0 bases not matched to a gene; V was cut back by 2 bases and J by 5 bases. There are 13 residues in the CDR3. Germline CDR1 is MNHEY and CDR2 is SMNVEV (reference sequence). CDR3 region: CASSLQGDQPQHF. DNA for the CDR3: TGTGCCAGCAGTTTACAGGGGGATCAGCCCCAGCATTTT.

This clone was counted between two and nine times. The rearrangement uses TRBV9 and TRBJ2-3; 7 bases are shared with TRBD1. V gave up 3 bases and J gave up 5 bases; unmatched junction bases: 3. The CDR3 has 13 amino acids. Germline CDR1 SGDLS, CDR2 YYNGEE. CDR3 protein: CASSARQGDTQYF. CDR3 DNA sequence: TGTGCCAGCAGCGCCCGACAGGGAGATACGCAGTATTTT. Variable domain in full (rest from reference TRBV9 and TRBJ2-3): DSGVTQTPKHLITATGQRVTLRCSPRSGDLSVYWYQQSLDQGLQFLIQYYNGEERAKGNILERFSAQQFPDLHSELNLSSLELGDSALYFCASSARQGDTQYFGPGTRLTVL.

This sequence joins TRBV5-1 and TRBJ1-2; 8 bases line up with TRBD1. V was clipped by 4 bases and J by 7 bases; unmatched bases: 9. The CDR3 covers 14 residues. Germline assignment: CDR1 SGHRS and CDR2 YFSETQ. CDR3 amino acids: CASSVRQGWRGYTF. The CDR3 nucleotides read TGCGCCAGCAGCGTCCGACAGGGGTGGCGTGGCTACACCTTC.

V is TRBV9 and J is TRBJ2-1; 11 nucleotides align to TRBD2. CDR1 is SGDLS, CDR2 YYNGEE, per germline. Trimming at V came to 3 bases and at J to 0 bases, leaving 5 bases not matched to a gene. CDR3 size: 17 residues. CDR3 DNA sequence: TGTGCCAGCAGCGGACTAGCGGGGCCGAGCTCCTACAATGAGCAGTTCTTC. Protein product: CASSGLAGPSSYNEQFF.

This clone came up a few times. The CDR3 region has the DNA TGTGCCAGCTCACCTCTCGGTTTGGAGCAGTTCTTC. Its protein product is CASSPLGLEQFF. The V call is TRBV18, the J call TRBJ2-1; no clear D gene. Germline V gene sequence: CDR1 KGHSH, CDR2 LQKENI. This CDR3 contains 12 residues. V was pared by 3 bases and J by 10 bases, with 10 bases between.

In its sample, this clone was seen a few times. The CDR3 DNA reads TGTGCCGGTGGACAGGGGGATTATCAGCCCCAGCATTTT. This translates into CAGGQGDYQPQHF. This sequence joins TRBV30 and TRBJ1-5; 10 positions agree with TRBD1. Germline V gene data show CDR1 as GTSNPN and CDR2 as SVGIG (reference sequence). The CDR3 contains 13 residues. J was trimmed by 5 bases and V by 8 bases; bases with no gene match: 6.

There are a few counts of this clone. The chain couples TRBV4-1 to TRBJ1-5, with 8 bases aligning to TRBD1. The CDR3 has 16 residues. With V trimmed by 1 base and J by 4 bases, 6 bases remained unmatched. Germline CDR1 is MGHRA and CDR2 is YSYEKL. The DNA of the CDR3 is TGCGCCAGCAGCCAAGGGCGGGACAGGCAAAATCAGCCCCAGCATTTT. Translated: CASSQGRDRQNQPQHF.

CDR3 residues: CAGRPGTLMNTEAFF. The CDR3 nucleotides are TGTGCCGGACGTCCCGGGACACTGATGAACACTGAAGCTTTCTTT. The chain combines TRBV30 with TRBJ1-1; D is perhaps TRBD1 (6 bases). The CDR3 runs 15 residues. Germline V gene sequence: CDR1 GTSNPN, CDR2 SVGIG (reference sequence). Trimming pared 8 bases from V and 0 bases from J, leaving 19 bases between.

This sequence joins TRBV30 and TRBJ1-4; no firm D call. The CDR3 extends over 14 amino acids. Per germline, CDR1 GTSNPN and CDR2 SVGIG (reference sequence). Trimming took off 1 base at V and 7 bases at J, with 13 bases between the two ends. DNA of the CDR3: TGTGCCTGGAGTGCCAAACGGACTTTTGAAAAACTGTTTTTT. It translates to CAWSAKRTFEKLFF.

The chain has TRBV7-9 and TRBJ1-5; tentative D call: TRBD1 (5 bases). Trimming cost V 5 bases and J 5 bases, with 16 bases left between them. CDR3 size: 15 residues. The germline V gene has CDR1 SEHNR and CDR2 FQNEAQ (reference sequence). CDR3 bases: TGTGCCAGCAGCCCCGGCGGGGGACGGCATCAGCCCCAGCATTTT. It specifies CASSPGGGRHQPQHF.

V usage is TRBV5-1 and J usage is TRBJ2-7, with TRBD1 matching 10 bases. The CDR3 is made up of 16 amino acids. Germline V CDR1 and CDR2: SGHRS, YFSETQ. The V gene end was trimmed by 4 bases and the J gene end by 4 bases; junction bases not matched to a gene: 11. The CDR3 reads CASSLGLGQGGYEQYF. In nucleotides, the CDR3 is TGCGCCAGCAGCCTGGGACTAGGACAGGGGGGTTACGAGCAGTACTTC.

This clone turned up a few times. This chain links TRBV2 with TRBJ2-7, with D maybe TRBD1 (6 bases). There are 12 residues in the CDR3. Germline loops: CDR1 SNHLY, CDR2 FYNNEI. Trimming shortened V by 8 bases and J by 2 bases, and 10 bases separated the two germline ends. The CDR3 loop is CASGGSPYEQYF. The CDR3 DNA sequence: TGTGCCAGCGGGGGCAGTCCCTACGAGCAGTACTTC.

This clone turned up a few times. The chain links TRBV7-9 to TRBJ2-5; TRBD2 matches 13 bases. Looked up from germline, CDR1 is SEHNR and CDR2 is FQNEAQ (reference sequence). V lost 6 bases and J lost 1; bases outside the gene matches: 5. The CDR3 spans 16 residues. The CDR3 DNA follows: TGTGCCAGCAGTGCCGGGACTAGCGGGATCCAAGAGACCCAGTACTTC. Protein: CASSAGTSGIQETQYF. The full variable domain, rest sourced from reference TRBV7-9 and TRBJ2-5, is DTGVSQNPRHKITKRGQNVTFRCDPISEHNRLYWYRQTLGQGPEFLTYFQNEAQLEKSRLLSDRFSAERPKGSFSTLEIQRTEQGDSAMYLCASSAGTSGIQETQYFGPGTRLLVL.

This clone was seen more than once but under ten times. This rearrangement joins TRBV9 to TRBJ2-6; no definite D call. This CDR3 region has 16 residues. The V gene lost 0 bases and the J gene lost 4 bases, with 11 bases spanning the gap. Germline CDR1 SGDLS, CDR2 YYNGEE. The CDR3 reads CASSVDRLYGANVLTF. CDR3 nucleotide sequence: TGTGCCAGCAGCGTAGATCGGTTGTACGGGGCCAACGTCCTGACTTTC.

The chain uses TRBV30 and TRBJ1-2; D call uncertain. Deletions cut 2 bases from V and 4 bases from J, with 8 bases between. Germline CDR1 reads GTSNPN; CDR2 reads SVGIG (reference sequence). The CDR3 loop spans 12 amino acids. The DNA for the CDR3 is TGTGCCTGGAGTCAGAGAGGCTATGGCTACACCTTC. Translation gives CAWSQRGYGYTF. Drawing the rest from reference TRBV30 and TRBJ1-2, the complete variable domain is SQTIHQWPATLVQPVGSPLSLECTVEGTSNPNLYWYRQAAGRGLQLLFYSVGIGQISSEVPQNLSASRPQDRQFILSSKKLLLSDSGFYLCAWSQRGYGYTFGSGTRLTVV.